The rows below give T cell receptor beta chains drawn from one sample of a study of blood T cell repertoires in COVID-19. Measured with immunoSEQ multiplex PCR; TCRdb has only the in-frame clones, and not every one. Of more than 45,000 clones detected, 90% appear once; the ten largest clones hold about 5.1%. Sequenced material: peripheral blood. The origin of the receptors is a man between 65 and 85 years old with acute or convalescent COVID-19. CDR3s include the opening cysteine and the closing phenylalanine or tryptophan. A D gene is named only where the DNA matches it firmly. Not all rows give a size; the values are once, few, many and, for expanded clones, a class.

clone size: -
D gene: TRBD1
V gene: TRBV29-1
J gene: TRBJ2-7
CDR3 DNA: TGCAGCGGGAGGGACAGGGGCGGGTACGAGCAGTACTTC
CDR3 protein: CSGRDRGGYEQYF

clone size: -
D gene: TRBD2
V gene: TRBV13
J gene: TRBJ2-1
CDR3 DNA: TGTGCCAGCAGCTTGTGGACCGGGACTAGCGGGGGAAATGAGCAGTTCTTC
CDR3 protein: CASSLWTGTSGGNEQFF

clone size: once
D gene: TRBD1
V gene: TRBV7-9
J gene: TRBJ1-2
CDR3 DNA: TGTGCCAGCAGCTCACTGACAGGGGACACCTATGGCTACACCTTC
CDR3 protein: CASSSLTGDTYGYTF

clone size: -
D gene: -
V gene: TRBV7-2
J gene: TRBJ1-6
CDR3 DNA: TGTGCCAGCAGCTTGGGCAGGAATTCACCCCTCCACTTT
CDR3 protein: CASSLGRNSPLHF

clone size: -
D gene: -
V gene: TRBV5-6
J gene: TRBJ1-1
CDR3 DNA: TGTGCCAGCAGCTTGCAGGGGAACACTGAAGCTTTCTTT
CDR3 protein: CASSLQGNTEAFF

clone size: once
D gene: -
V gene: TRBV6-5
J gene: TRBJ2-5
CDR3 DNA: TGTGCCAGCAGTTACTCTTTGCGGGGGCCCCAAGAGACCCAGTACTTC
CDR3 protein: CASSYSLRGPQETQYF

clone size: -
D gene: TRBD1
V gene: TRBV7-3
J gene: TRBJ2-3
CDR3 DNA: TGTGCCAGCAGCTTATTCCCGGGACAGGGTGGAAGAGGGCCCACAGATACGCAGTATTTT
CDR3 protein: CASSLFPGQGGRGPTDTQYF

clone size: -
D gene: -
V gene: TRBV5-1
J gene: TRBJ1-1
CDR3 DNA: TGCGCCAGCAGCTTTGCTAATATGAACACTGAAGCTTTCTTT
CDR3 protein: CASSFANMNTEAFF

clone size: -
D gene: -
V gene: TRBV2
J gene: TRBJ2-3
CDR3 DNA: TGTGCCAGCAGGCCGCTTGCGGGTAGCACAGATACGCAGTATTTT
CDR3 protein: CASRPLAGSTDTQYF

clone size: -
D gene: TRBD2
V gene: TRBV7-7
J gene: TRBJ2-1
CDR3 DNA: TGTGCCAGCAGCGATCGGGTCGGGGGGGCGGATGAGCAGTTCTTC
CDR3 protein: CASSDRVGGADEQFF

clone size: -
D gene: -
V gene: TRBV6-5
J gene: TRBJ1-3
CDR3 DNA: TGTGCCAGCTCCGGACAAGTATCTGGAAACACCATATATTTT
CDR3 protein: CASSGQVSGNTIYF

clone size: -
D gene: TRBD1
V gene: TRBV12-5
J gene: TRBJ1-3
CDR3 DNA: TGTGCTAGTGGTTTGGGGCAGGGGGGTAGGAACACCATATATTTT
CDR3 protein: CASGLGQGGRNTIYF

clone size: once
D gene: -
V gene: TRBV5-4
J gene: TRBJ2-3
CDR3 DNA: TGTGCCAGCAGCTTGGACGGTTATACGCAGTATTTT
CDR3 protein: CASSLDGYTQYF

clone size: few
D gene: -
V gene: TRBV7-2
J gene: TRBJ1-2
CDR3 DNA: TGTGCCAGCAGCTTAAGGCAGGGTGAGCACACCTTC
CDR3 protein: CASSLRQGEHTF

clone size: -
D gene: TRBD1
V gene: TRBV18
J gene: TRBJ2-7
CDR3 DNA: TGTGCCAGCTCACCCCTCCGGGACAGGCTTGGCTCCTACGAGCAGTACTTC
CDR3 protein: CASSPLRDRLGSYEQYF

clone size: -
D gene: TRBD2
V gene: TRBV28
J gene: TRBJ2-4
CDR3 DNA: TGTGCCACCTCTAGCGGGGGGGCCAAAAACATTCAGTACTTC
CDR3 protein: CATSSGGAKNIQYF

clone size: -
D gene: -
V gene: TRBV7-8
J gene: TRBJ1-4
CDR3 DNA: TGTGCCAGCAGCTTTGCTGGGCTCGCAACTAATGAAAAACTGTTTTTT
CDR3 protein: CASSFAGLATNEKLFF

clone size: -
D gene: -
V gene: TRBV5-1
J gene: TRBJ1-4
CDR3 DNA: TGCGCCAGCAGCTTGTCTATGACTAATGAAAAACTGTTTTTT
CDR3 protein: CASSLSMTNEKLFF

clone size: -
D gene: TRBD1
V gene: TRBV4-3
J gene: TRBJ1-2
CDR3 DNA: TGCGCCAGCAGCCAAGATCTTCCCGGGACAGGGCGATATGACGGCTACACCTTC
CDR3 protein: CASSQDLPGTGRYDGYTF

clone size: -
D gene: TRBD1
V gene: TRBV5-1
J gene: TRBJ1-2
CDR3 DNA: TGCGCCAGCAGCTTGGGCGGGACAGGGTATGGCTACACCTTC
CDR3 protein: CASSLGGTGYGYTF

clone size: -
D gene: TRBD1
V gene: TRBV6-6
J gene: TRBJ2-7
CDR3 DNA: TGTGCCAGCCGCCCGGGACAGCTTGGCGAGCAGTACTTC
CDR3 protein: CASRPGQLGEQYF

clone size: -
D gene: TRBD1
V gene: TRBV19
J gene: TRBJ1-1
CDR3 DNA: TGTGCCGCCCACCCAGGGGGAATGAACACTGAAGCTTTCTTT
CDR3 protein: CAAHPGGMNTEAFF

clone size: -
D gene: TRBD2
V gene: TRBV4-3
J gene: TRBJ2-2
CDR3 DNA: TGCGCCAGCAGCCAAGATATCCCCCTAGCGGGGTCAGACACCGGGGAGCTGTTTTTT
CDR3 protein: CASSQDIPLAGSDTGELFF

clone size: -
D gene: -
V gene: TRBV18
J gene: TRBJ1-2
CDR3 DNA: TGTGCCAGCTCACCAGAGGACTCCAGATTTACAGGGACTAACTATGGCTACACCTTC
CDR3 protein: CASSPEDSRFTGTNYGYTF

clone size: -
D gene: -
V gene: TRBV5-6
J gene: TRBJ2-1
CDR3 DNA: TGTGCCAGCAGCTTGGGGGAGGTTGAGCAGTTCTTC
CDR3 protein: CASSLGEVEQFF

clone size: -
D gene: TRBD1
V gene: TRBV27
J gene: TRBJ1-1
CDR3 DNA: TGTGCCAGCAGCAAACAGGGGATCGGGAACACTGAAGCTTTCTTT
CDR3 protein: CASSKQGIGNTEAFF

clone size: -
D gene: TRBD2
V gene: TRBV4-3
J gene: TRBJ2-3
CDR3 DNA: TGCGCCAGCAGCCAAGACCGGGGGGTGGATACGCAGTATTTT
CDR3 protein: CASSQDRGVDTQYF